What follows are 6 T cell receptor beta chains derived from one specimen sequenced in a study of PD-L1 blockade in urothelial cancer. Time point noted: pretreatment peripheral blood. Profiled with immunoSEQ multiplex PCR; TCRdb holds only in-frame clones, not every one. This sample has approximately 86,000 clones, with just under 85% found just once. Sequenced here: PBMCs, sampled around atezolizumab (anti-PD-L1) treatment. The receptors shown here come from a man aged 35-49 years with urothelial cancer.

The gene calls are TRBV4-1 and TRBJ2-1, with a tentative D call TRBD2 (7 bases). V gave up 4 bases and J gave up 1 base, with 14 bases separating them. CDR3 size: 16 residues. The germline V gene encodes CDR1 MGHRA and CDR2 YSYEKL. The DNA for the CDR3 is TGCGCCAGCAGCCGACTGAGGGGGGGATCCTACAATGAGCAGTTCTTC. Amino acid sequence: CASSRLRGGSYNEQFF.

The chain couples TRBV7-3 to TRBJ2-2; 7 positions match TRBD2. This CDR3 contains 14 residues. Germline assignment: CDR1 SGHTA and CDR2 FQGTGA. The J segment lost 4 bases and the V segment lost 8 bases, leaving 7 bases of the junction unmatched. The CDR3 reads CASRLLASTGELFF. CDR3 nucleotides: TGTGCCAGCCGTTTACTAGCGTCCACCGGGGAGCTGTTTTTT.

V usage is TRBV5-1 and J usage is TRBJ2-1; 11 nucleotides agree with TRBD2. CDR3 size: 19 residues. V lost 0 bases, J lost 5 bases, and 13 bases stayed unmatched. From germline, CDR1 is SGHRS and CDR2 YFSETQ. This CDR3 reads CASSLAVLAGLAGHNEQFF. Written as DNA, the CDR3 is TGCGCCAGCAGCTTGGCGGTGTTAGCCGGACTAGCGGGCCACAATGAGCAGTTCTTC.

The genes are TRBV10-1 and TRBJ2-7; TRBD1 matches 7 bases. CDR1 and CDR2 (germline): WNHNN, SYGVQD (reference sequence). J was trimmed by 2 bases and V by 7 bases; bases with no gene match: 8. The CDR3 consists of 14 residues. CDR3 amino acids: CASIQTGNPYEQYF. The DNA for the CDR3 is TGCGCCAGCATCCAGACAGGGAACCCCTACGAGCAGTACTTC.

In this sample, this clone turned up once. The J gene is TRBJ1-4, the V gene TRBV4-3; TRBD1 agrees at 9 bases. Germline trimming cut 0 bases from V and 7 bases from J; bases unmatched to any gene: 9. The CDR3 runs to 17 residues. The germline V gene has CDR1 LGHNA and CDR2 YSLEER. CDR3 sequence: CASSQDRDRELGEKLFF. The CDR3 DNA sequence: TGCGCCAGCAGCCAAGATCGGGACAGGGAATTAGGTGAAAAACTGTTTTTT.

The chain combines TRBV28 with TRBJ2-7; the D gene is possibly TRBD1 (6 bases). The CDR3 sequence is 15 residues long. Germline CDR1 MDHEN, CDR2 SYDVKM. Between the trimmed V and J ends, which lost 6 bases and 5 bases, there was a span of 20 bases. The CDR3 bases are TGTGCCAGCAGCCGCAGGGGAATTGGGTCCCACGAGCAGTACTTC. Amino acids: CASSRRGIGSHEQYF.